These 27 T cell receptor beta chains were sequenced from one sample in a study of T cell repertoires in cytomegalovirus infection. No antigen has been identified for these receptors. TCRdb reanalysed the reads using MiXCR and keeps one entry per CDR3 protein. The table includes 600,000 to 700,000 distinct CDR3 sequences, roughly a third detected once. Material: cultured PBMCs, obtained from culture after CMV antigen stimulation. The receptors shown here come from a human donor in good health (CMV status not recorded). Some clones in this sample may be carry-over from other donors' samples.

The chain couples TRBV11-3 to TRBJ2-7; TRBD2 matches 7 bases. The V gene's germline CDR1 is SGHNT and CDR2 YENEEA. The CDR3 has 15 residues. The V and J ends lost 5 bases and 0 bases, in that order; junction bases with no gene match: 7. The CDR3 loop reads CASSPGLHRSYEQYF. The CDR3 DNA reads TGTGCCAGCAGCCCGGGACTACACCGCTCCTACGAGCAGTACTTC. Filled out from reference TRBV11-3 and TRBJ2-7, the complete variable domain reads EAGVVQSPRYKIIEKKQPVAFWCNPISGHNTLYWYLQNLGQGPELLIRYENEEAVDDSQLPKDRFSAERLKGVDSTLKIQPAELGDSAVYLCASSPGLHRSYEQYFGPGTRLTVT.

The V and J genes are TRBV5-4 and TRBJ2-7; D not resolved. Trimming removed 4 bases from V and 4 bases from J, with 18 bases in between. Germline V CDR1 and CDR2: SGHNT, YYREEE (reference sequence). The CDR3 covers 15 residues. CDR3 coding DNA: TGTGCCAGCAGCCAGCACCCGACAACCTTATACGAGCAGTACTTC. Translated, it gives CASSQHPTTLYEQYF.

This clonotype was seen many times. J is TRBJ2-5 and V is TRBV7-2, with D possibly TRBD2 on 6 matching bases. The length of the CDR3 is 14 residues. From germline, CDR1 is SGHTA and CDR2 FQGNSA. The V end was cut by 6 bases, the J end by 1 base, with 12 bases between. The CDR3 region is CASSHVGGQETQYF. The CDR3 DNA reads TGTGCCAGCAGTCACGTCGGGGGCCAAGAGACCCAGTACTTC. Full variable domain (remainder filled in from reference TRBV7-2 and TRBJ2-5): GAGVSQSPSNKVTEKGKDVELRCDPISGHTALYWYRQSLGQGLEFLIYFQGNSAPDKSGLPSDRFSAERTGGSVSTLTIQRTQQEDSAVYLCASSHVGGQETQYFGPGTRLLVL.

The chain joins TRBV20-1 to TRBJ2-7; D possibly uses TRBD1 or TRBD2 (5 bases each). There are 12 residues in the CDR3. Trimming pared 7 bases from V and 4 bases from J, leaving 14 bases between. Germline loops: CDR1 DFQATT, CDR2 SNEGSKA (reference sequence). CDR3 DNA: TGCAGTGTCGTGGGGGTACTTTACGAGCAGTACTTC. Encoded protein: CSVVGVLYEQYF.

The chain carries TRBV2 and TRBJ2-2; 14 bases match TRBD2. This CDR3 is 19 amino acids long. V dropped 7 bases and J dropped 8; count of bases not matched to a gene: 18. CDR1 and CDR2 from the germline V gene are SNHLY and FYNNEI. The CDR3 DNA is TGTGCCAGCAAGCCTAAACCGGGACTAGCGGGAGTAGGAGCGGGGGAGCTGTTTTTT. As protein: CASKPKPGLAGVGAGELFF.

This sequence joins TRBV19 and TRBJ1-2, with 10 bases fitting TRBD1. The trim removed 7 bases at V and 3 bases at J, leaving 8 bases unmatched. Germline loops: CDR1 LNHDA, CDR2 SQIVND (reference sequence). CDR3 length: 15 residues. This CDR3 is CASTRTGGIDYGYTF. The CDR3 DNA sequence: TGTGCCAGTACCCGGACAGGGGGAATCGACTATGGCTACACCTTC.

This clonotype has just a few counts. This chain connects TRBV10-3 to TRBJ2-2; D call uncertain. The CDR3 spans 15 residues. The V gene lost 0 bases and the J gene lost 5 bases, with 10 bases spanning the gap. Germline CDR1 and CDR2: ENHRY and SYGVKD. CDR3 sequence: CAISESMQQTGELFF. The DNA of the CDR3 is TGTGCCATCAGTGAGTCGATGCAGCAAACCGGGGAGCTGTTTTTT.

The chain uses TRBV29-1 and TRBJ2-3; TRBD2 agrees at 9 bases. The CDR3 has 15 amino acids. The V and J ends lost 6 bases and 4 bases, in that order; junction bases with no gene match: 11. The germline gives CDR1 SQVTM, CDR2 ANQGSEA. The CDR3 spells CSVGGTSNGPDTQYF. The CDR3 nucleotides read TGCAGCGTCGGGGGGACTAGCAATGGTCCAGATACGCAGTATTTT.

The rearrangement uses TRBV5-5 and TRBJ1-1, with D possibly matching TRBD1 (5 bases). In germline, CDR1 is SGHKS, CDR2 YYEKEE (reference sequence). Trimming took 2 bases from V and 8 from J, leaving 19 bases between them. CDR3 length: 15 residues. The CDR3 region is CASSLTGTRSPEAFF. The CDR3, as DNA: TGTGCCAGCAGCTTAACCGGGACCCGAAGCCCGGAAGCTTTCTTT.

This clonotype has just a few counts. J is TRBJ1-2 and V is TRBV7-9; unclear D gene. This CDR3 contains 16 residues. CDR1 is SEHNR and CDR2 is FQNEAQ in the germline V gene (reference sequence). V was clipped by 1 base and J by 2 bases, with 14 bases between them. The CDR3 sequence: CASSLGGGTKNYGYTF. In nucleotides, the CDR3 is TGTGCCAGCAGCTTAGGAGGAGGCACGAAGAACTATGGCTACACCTTC.

There are many counts of this clonotype. CDR3 DNA sequence: TGTGCCAGCAGTTTCTGGGATCAGCCCCAGCATTTT. It yields the protein CASSFWDQPQHF. The chain employs TRBV12-3 or TRBV12-4 and TRBJ1-5; no clear D gene. CDR3 size: 12 residues. Trimming took 3 bases from V and 5 from J, leaving 5 bases between them.

This clonotype has more than one count but fewer than ten. The CDR3 nucleotides read TGCGCCAGCAGCCAAGAAAAGCCCAACCCGGGACAGAGACCAGAAAAACTGTTTTTT. Its protein product is CASSQEKPNPGQRPEKLFF. This rearrangement joins TRBV4-1 to TRBJ1-4, with 7 bases fitting TRBD1. Germline V CDR1 and CDR2: MGHRA, YSYEKL. J lost 8 bases, V lost 0 bases, and 18 bases had no gene match. The CDR3 is made up of 19 amino acids.

The chain carries TRBV20-1 and TRBJ2-2; D is unclear. Germline lookup yields CDR1 DFQATT and CDR2 SNEGSKA (reference sequence). V shed 0 bases and J shed 8 bases, with 7 bases lying between them. The CDR3 is made up of 12 amino acids. CDR3 nucleotides: TGCAGTGCTAGAGAGGGTGTTGGGGAGCTGTTTTTT. It yields the protein CSAREGVGELFF.

The genes are TRBV4-1 and TRBJ2-7; 8 bases line up with TRBD2. J gave up 3 bases and V 0 bases, and 4 bases lay outside the gene matches. The length of the CDR3 is 15 residues. The germline gives CDR1 MGHRA, CDR2 YSYEKL. Written as DNA, the CDR3 is TGCGCCAGCAGCCAAGAAGTAGCGGGGCTCTACGAGCAGTACTTC. Translating it yields CASSQEVAGLYEQYF.

This clonotype was counted a few times. The chain joins TRBV7-2 to TRBJ2-7, with D possibly matching TRBD2 (5 bases). Trimming left V 5 bases short and J 7 bases short, with 12 bases between. Germline V gene data show CDR1 as SGHTA and CDR2 as FQGNSA. The CDR3 totals 12 residues. CDR3 sequence: CASSAGSGEQYF. CDR3 bases: TGTGCCAGCAGCGCGGGTTCTGGGGAGCAGTACTTC.

The V and J genes are TRBV7-6 and TRBJ2-1, with D unclear. CDR3 length equals 13 residues. V was shortened by 1 base and J by 7 bases, with 8 bases between the two germline ends. The germline V gene has CDR1 SGHVS and CDR2 FNYEAQ. CDR3 sequence (DNA): TGTGCCAGCAGCTTAGGGATGTGGAATGAGCAGTTCTTC. It is translated as CASSLGMWNEQFF.

In this sample, this clonotype turned up a few times. This chain links TRBV15 with TRBJ2-1; D gene uncertain. The CDR3 extends over 12 amino acids. CDR1 and CDR2 (germline): LNHNV, YYDKDF (reference sequence). The ends were cut back, 0 bases at V and 7 bases at J, with 4 bases in the middle. The CDR3 region has the DNA TGTGCCACCAGCAGAGACACGAATGAGCAGTTCTTC. It is translated as CATSRDTNEQFF.

CDR3 sequence (DNA): TGTGCCAGCAGTTTTACAGGGGGCAGGTACGAGCAGTACTTC. It yields the protein CASSFTGGRYEQYF. The V and J genes are TRBV7-2 and TRBJ2-7; 9 bases align to TRBD1. This CDR3 has 14 amino acids. The junction had 7 bases not matched to a gene; V was cut back by 6 bases and J by 4 bases. CDR1 is SGHTA and CDR2 is FQGNSA in the germline V gene.

This clonotype showed up just a few times. V and J are TRBV6-1 and TRBJ2-3, with D unclear. V gave up 3 bases and J gave up 0 bases, with 25 bases separating them. CDR3 length equals 20 residues. The germline V gene has CDR1 MNHNS and CDR2 SASEGT. CDR3 DNA sequence: TGTGCCAGCAGTGATGGGATAGTAGTGGGTAAACCCATTAGCACAGATACGCAGTATTTT. It specifies CASSDGIVVGKPISTDTQYF.

This clonotype was seen ten or more times. The chain joins TRBV7-2 to TRBJ2-7; 9 bases map to TRBD2. The CDR3 length is 14 residues. The V segment lost 1 base and the J segment 2 bases; nucleotides outside the gene matches: 0. The V gene's germline CDR1 is SGHTA and CDR2 FQGNSA. The CDR3 loop reads CASSLGLAAYEQYF. The CDR3 DNA sequence: TGTGCCAGCAGCTTAGGACTAGCGGCCTACGAGCAGTACTTC. The full variable domain, in which reference TRBV7-2 and TRBJ2-7 provide the parts outside the CDR3, is GAGVSQSPSNKVTEKGKDVELRCDPISGHTALYWYRQSLGQGLEFLIYFQGNSAPDKSGLPSDRFSAERTGGSVSTLTIQRTQQEDSAVYLCASSLGLAAYEQYFGPGTRLTVT.

This chain uses TRBV28 with TRBJ1-5, with 7 bases that match TRBD1. V dropped 3 bases and J dropped 6; count of bases not matched to a gene: 8. This CDR3 region has 15 residues. The germline gives CDR1 MDHEN, CDR2 SYDVKM. Here the CDR3 DNA reads TGTGCCAGCAGTTTGTCTGACAGGGTCGGTCAGCCCCAGCATTTT. Protein product: CASSLSDRVGQPQHF.

The chain carries TRBV6-6 and TRBJ1-4; the D is unclear. The V end was cut by 6 bases, the J end by 1 base, with 12 bases between. This CDR3 has 15 residues. Germline V gene sequence: CDR1 MNHNY, CDR2 SVGAGI (reference sequence). CDR3 sequence (DNA): TGTGCCAGCAGCCGAAGGACTGTAACTAATGAAAAACTGTTTTTT. Protein sequence: CASSRRTVTNEKLFF.

There are many counts of this clonotype. V is TRBV7-2 and J is TRBJ1-2; 7 bases line up with TRBD1. Germline CDR1 reads SGHTA; CDR2 reads FQGNSA. The ends lost 5 bases at V and 2 bases at J; junction bases unmatched: 20. This CDR3 is 19 amino acids long. CDR3 sequence reads: CASSPRFDRVLQGNYGYTF. The CDR3 bases are TGTGCCAGCAGCCCTCGTTTCGACAGGGTGTTACAAGGGAACTATGGCTACACCTTC.

V usage is TRBV20-1 and J usage is TRBJ2-7, with a tentative D call TRBD1 (6 bases). Looked up from germline, CDR1 is DFQATT and CDR2 is SNEGSKA (reference sequence). Trimming shortened V by 0 bases and J by 2 bases, and 17 bases separated the two germline ends. The CDR3 is 16 residues long. CDR3 in amino acids: CSARDSRGTGTYEQYF. The CDR3 coding sequence is TGCAGTGCTAGAGATTCTCGGGGAACAGGGACCTACGAGCAGTACTTC.

The chain employs TRBV5-4 and TRBJ1-1, with 9 bases fitting TRBD1. CDR1 is SGHNT, CDR2 YYREEE, per germline (reference sequence). There are 14 residues in the CDR3. V shed 4 bases, J shed 4 bases, and the junction held 5 bases outside the gene matches. The CDR3 spells CASSPGTGRTEAFF. In DNA form, the CDR3 reads TGTGCCAGCAGCCCGGGGACAGGGCGCACTGAAGCTTTCTTT.

This clonotype was detected many times. For the CDR3, the DNA is TGTGCCAGCAGCTCGAAACAGGGAGGAGCTTTCTTT. Its translation: CASSSKQGGAFF. The chain carries TRBV7-8 and TRBJ1-1; the D gene is possibly TRBD1 (6 bases). CDR3 length: 12 amino acids. The V gene lost 4 bases and the J gene lost 10 bases, with 13 bases spanning the gap. The germline gives CDR1 SGHVS, CDR2 FQNEAQ.

This chain links TRBV4-1 with TRBJ2-3; TRBD2 matches 9 bases. CDR3 length: 16 residues. The germline gives CDR1 MGHRA, CDR2 YSYEKL. The junction had 4 bases not matched to a gene; V was cut back by 0 bases and J by 3 bases. The CDR3 sequence is CASSQDGLAWTDTQYF. The CDR3 region has the DNA TGCGCCAGCAGCCAAGACGGACTAGCGTGGACAGATACGCAGTATTTT.